This record concerns one T cell receptor beta chain sequence. Its antigen is still unknown. The junction departs from germline at one end; a sequencing error may be responsible. A second PCR, run for roughly 7 to 12 cycles, used a sample-barcoded 5' primer plus a J-beta primer mix. TCRdb recomputed calls from the 5' RACE reads with MiXCR, one row per CDR3 protein. The data show about 1.4 million distinct CDR3 sequences, around 59% seen once. This record belongs to a study of blood T cells in healthy people across ages. The CDR3 consists of 17 residues. Per germline, CDR1 SGHAT and CDR2 FQNNGV. Study-level results: In older individuals, TCR beta diversity per million T cells was lower, falling roughly linearly with age. PBMCs went unsorted, and a conclusive naive versus antigen-experienced comparison was therefore prevented.

Sequencing was carried out using blood. This clonotype originated in a man aged 18 to 29 in good health. The chain employs TRBV11-2 and TRBJ1-6; the match to TRBD1 covers 7 bases. The CDR3 sequence: CASSLGPTGTVISSLHF. CDR3 in DNA: TGTGCCAGCAGCTTAGGGCCAACCGGGACAGTCATTTCATCCCTCCACTTT.